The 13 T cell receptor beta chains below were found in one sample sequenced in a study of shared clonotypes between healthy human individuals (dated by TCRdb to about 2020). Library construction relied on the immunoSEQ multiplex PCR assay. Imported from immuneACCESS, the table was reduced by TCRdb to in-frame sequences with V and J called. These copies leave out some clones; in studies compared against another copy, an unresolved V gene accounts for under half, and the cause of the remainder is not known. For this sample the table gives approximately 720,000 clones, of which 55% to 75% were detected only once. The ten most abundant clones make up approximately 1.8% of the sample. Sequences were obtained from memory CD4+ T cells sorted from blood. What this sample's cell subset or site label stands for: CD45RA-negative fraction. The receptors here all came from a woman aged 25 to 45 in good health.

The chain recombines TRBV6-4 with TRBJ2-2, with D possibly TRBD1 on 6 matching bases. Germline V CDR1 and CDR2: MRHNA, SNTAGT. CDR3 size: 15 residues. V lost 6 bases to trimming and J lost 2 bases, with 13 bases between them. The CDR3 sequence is CASREGGSNTGELFF. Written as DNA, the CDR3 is TGTGCCAGCAGAGAAGGGGGAAGCAACACCGGGGAGCTGTTTTTT.

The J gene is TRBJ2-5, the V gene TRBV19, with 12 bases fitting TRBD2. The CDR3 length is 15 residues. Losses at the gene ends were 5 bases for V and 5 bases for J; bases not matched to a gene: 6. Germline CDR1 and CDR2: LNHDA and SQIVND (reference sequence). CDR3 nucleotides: TGTGCCAGTAGTTTCGGGACTAGCGGGTTTGAGACCCAGTACTTC. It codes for CASSFGTSGFETQYF.

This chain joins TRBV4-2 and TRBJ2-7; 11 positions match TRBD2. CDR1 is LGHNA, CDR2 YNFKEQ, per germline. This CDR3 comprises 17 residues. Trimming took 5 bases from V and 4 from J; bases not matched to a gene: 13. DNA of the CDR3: TGTGCCAGCAGCTCGTCCTATTATACTAGCGGGAGTTACGAGCAGTACTTC. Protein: CASSSSYYTSGSYEQYF.

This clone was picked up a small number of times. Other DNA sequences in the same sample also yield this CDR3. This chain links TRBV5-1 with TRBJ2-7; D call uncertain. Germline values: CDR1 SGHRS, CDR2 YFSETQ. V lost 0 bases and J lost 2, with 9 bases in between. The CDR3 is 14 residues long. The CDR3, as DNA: TGCGCCAGCAGCTTGGTCGCAGGCACCTACGAGCAGTACTTC. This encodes CASSLVAGTYEQYF.

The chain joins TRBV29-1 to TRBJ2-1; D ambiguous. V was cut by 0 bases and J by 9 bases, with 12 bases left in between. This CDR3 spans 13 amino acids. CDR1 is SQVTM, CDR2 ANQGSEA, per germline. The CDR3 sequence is CSVEEGWAGEQFF. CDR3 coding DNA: TGCAGCGTTGAAGAGGGCTGGGCCGGTGAGCAGTTCTTC.

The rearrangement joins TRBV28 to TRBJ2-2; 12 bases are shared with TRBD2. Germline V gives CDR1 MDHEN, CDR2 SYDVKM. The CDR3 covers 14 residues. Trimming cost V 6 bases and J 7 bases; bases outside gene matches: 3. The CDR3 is CASSSSGRGGELFF. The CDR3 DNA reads TGTGCCAGCAGCTCTAGCGGGAGGGGCGGGGAGCTGTTTTTT.

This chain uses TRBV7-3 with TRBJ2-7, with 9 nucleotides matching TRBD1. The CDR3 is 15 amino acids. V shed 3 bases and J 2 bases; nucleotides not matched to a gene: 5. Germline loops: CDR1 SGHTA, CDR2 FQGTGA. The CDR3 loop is CASSFKTGGAYEQYF. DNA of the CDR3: TGTGCCAGCAGCTTTAAGACAGGGGGGGCCTACGAGCAGTACTTC.

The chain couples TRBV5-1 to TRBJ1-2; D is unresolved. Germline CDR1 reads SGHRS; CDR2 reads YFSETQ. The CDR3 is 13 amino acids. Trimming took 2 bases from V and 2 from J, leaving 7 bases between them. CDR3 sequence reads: CASSLGMNYGYTF. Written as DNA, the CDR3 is TGCGCCAGCAGCTTAGGGATGAACTATGGCTACACCTTC.

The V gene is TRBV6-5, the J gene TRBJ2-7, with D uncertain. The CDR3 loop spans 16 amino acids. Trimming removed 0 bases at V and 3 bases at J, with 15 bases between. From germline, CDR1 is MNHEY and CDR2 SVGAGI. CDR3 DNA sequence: TGTGCCAGCAGTTACTCGAGGTTTCCTACGGGCTACGAGCAGTACTTC. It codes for CASSYSRFPTGYEQYF.

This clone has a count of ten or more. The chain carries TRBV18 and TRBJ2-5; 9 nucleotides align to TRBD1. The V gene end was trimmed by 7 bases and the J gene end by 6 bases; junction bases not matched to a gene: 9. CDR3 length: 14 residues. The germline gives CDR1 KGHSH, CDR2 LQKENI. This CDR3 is CASCRDRVTKTQYF. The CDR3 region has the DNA TGTGCCAGCTGCAGGGACAGGGTTACGAAGACCCAGTACTTC. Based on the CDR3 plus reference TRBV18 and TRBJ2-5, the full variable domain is NAGVMQNPRHLVRRRGQEARLRCSPMKGHSHVYWYRQLPEEGLKFMVYLQKENIIDESGMPKERFSAEFPKEGPSILRIQQVVRGDSAAYFCASCRDRVTKTQYFGPGTRLLVL.

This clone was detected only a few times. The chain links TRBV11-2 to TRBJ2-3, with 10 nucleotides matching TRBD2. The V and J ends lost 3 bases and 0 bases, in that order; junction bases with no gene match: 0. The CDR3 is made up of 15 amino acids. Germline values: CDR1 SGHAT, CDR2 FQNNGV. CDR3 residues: CASSLTSGSTDTQYF. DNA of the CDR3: TGTGCCAGCAGCTTGACTAGCGGGAGCACAGATACGCAGTATTTT.

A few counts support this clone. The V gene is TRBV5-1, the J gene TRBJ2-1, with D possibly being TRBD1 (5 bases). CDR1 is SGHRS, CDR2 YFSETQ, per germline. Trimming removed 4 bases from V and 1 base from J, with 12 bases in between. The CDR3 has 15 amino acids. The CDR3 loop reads CASSTDTVSYNEQFF. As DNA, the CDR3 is TGCGCCAGCAGCACGGACACAGTTTCCTACAATGAGCAGTTCTTC.

The CDR3 region is CASSPIGTGAYEQYF. The CDR3 region has the DNA TGTGCCAGCAGTCCGATCGGGACAGGGGCCTACGAGCAGTACTTC. The rearrangement uses TRBV28 and TRBJ2-7; 10 bases match TRBD1. V trimming: 5 bases; J trimming: 2 bases; junction bases outside the gene matches: 6. The CDR3 runs 15 residues. CDR1 and CDR2 from the germline V gene are MDHEN and SYDVKM.